This passage covers 7 T cell receptor beta chains from one sample sequenced in a study of blood T cell repertoires in COVID-19. Profiled with immunoSEQ multiplex PCR; TCRdb holds only in-frame clones, not every one. The table shows around 150,000 clones, with 76% occurring only once. Sequencing used peripheral blood. All receptors come from a woman older than 75 with active or convalescent COVID-19.

This clone was detected once. The rearrangement uses TRBV9 and TRBJ1-3; 7 positions agree with TRBD1. Losses at the gene ends were 4 bases for V and 3 bases for J; bases not matched to a gene: 4. CDR3 size: 14 residues. The germline CDR1 and CDR2 sequences are SGDLS and YYNGEE. The CDR3 DNA follows: TGTGCCAGCAGCCGAGACAGGGTTGGAAACACCATATATTTT. Its protein is CASSRDRVGNTIYF.

The chain has TRBV5-6 and TRBJ1-1; 10 bases fit TRBD1. V shed 4 bases and J 4 bases; nucleotides not matched to a gene: 4. The CDR3 spans 14 residues. Looked up from germline, CDR1 is SGHDT and CDR2 is YYEEEE. CDR3 coding DNA: TGTGCCAGCAGCCCAAGGACAGGGGGCACTGAAGCTTTCTTT. It encodes CASSPRTGGTEAFF.

The chain joins TRBV30 to TRBJ2-7; D uncertain. Trimming took 2 bases from V and 6 from J, leaving 17 bases between them. This CDR3 region has 14 residues. The germline V gene has CDR1 GTSNPN and CDR2 SVGIG (reference sequence). The CDR3 spells CAWSWANAVGEQYF. The CDR3 DNA follows: TGTGCCTGGAGTTGGGCTAACGCCGTAGGCGAGCAGTACTTC.

The chain joins TRBV6-5 to TRBJ2-5; D uncertain. CDR1 MNHEY and CDR2 SVGAGI come from the germline V gene. Trimming removed 5 bases at V and 1 base at J, with 14 bases between. The CDR3 has 15 residues. The CDR3 sequence: CASSNDRGGQETQYF. The CDR3 DNA sequence: TGTGCCAGCAGTAATGATCGAGGTGGCCAAGAGACCCAGTACTTC.

V gene TRBV6-2 or TRBV6-3 combines with J gene TRBJ1-6; the D gene is possibly TRBD1 (5 bases). Trimming removed 0 bases at V and 9 bases at J, with 12 bases between. The CDR3 is made up of 15 amino acids. In germline, CDR1 is MNHEY, CDR2 SVGEGT. CDR3 sequence: CASSYSSRVGSPLHF. The CDR3 DNA is TGTGCCAGCAGTTACTCGAGCAGGGTGGGTTCACCCCTCCACTTT.

The J gene is TRBJ2-7, the V gene TRBV3-1 (or the pseudogene TRBV3-2); D is undetermined. This CDR3 spans 14 amino acids. V gave up 3 bases and J gave up 0 bases, with 9 bases separating them. Germline V gene sequence: CDR1 LGHDT, CDR2 YNNKEL (reference sequence). CDR3 loop: CASSQGWSSYEQYF. The CDR3 DNA sequence: TGTGCCAGCAGCCAGGGTTGGAGCTCCTACGAGCAGTACTTC.

The genes are TRBV14 and TRBJ2-3; 7 bases fit TRBD1. The V gene's germline CDR1 is SGHDN and CDR2 FVKESK. The CDR3 covers 16 residues. V lost 1 base and J lost 3; bases outside the gene matches: 7. The CDR3 is CASSQAIGRGTDTQYF. The CDR3 DNA reads as TGTGCCAGCAGCCAAGCTATAGGCAGGGGGACAGATACGCAGTATTTT.